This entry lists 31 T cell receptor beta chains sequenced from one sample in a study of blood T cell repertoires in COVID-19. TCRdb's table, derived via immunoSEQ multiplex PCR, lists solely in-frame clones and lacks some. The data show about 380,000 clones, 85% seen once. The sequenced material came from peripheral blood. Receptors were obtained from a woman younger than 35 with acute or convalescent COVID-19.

This chain's CDR3 is CASSLRDRFQETQYF. As DNA, the CDR3 is TGCGCCAGCAGTCTCCGGGACAGGTTCCAAGAGACCCAGTACTTC. This chain connects TRBV23-1 to TRBJ2-5; 8 nucleotides match TRBD1. TRBV23-1 is placed among ORFs of uncertain function. The ends lost 4 bases at V and 1 base at J; junction bases unmatched: 5. This CDR3 is 15 amino acids long.

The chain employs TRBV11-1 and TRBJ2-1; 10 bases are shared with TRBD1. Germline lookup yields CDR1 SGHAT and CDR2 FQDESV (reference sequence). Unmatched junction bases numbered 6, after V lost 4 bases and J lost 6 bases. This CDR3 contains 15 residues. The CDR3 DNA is TGTGCCAGCAGCTCACCGGGACAGGGGACCAATGAGCAGTTCTTC. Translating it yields CASSSPGQGTNEQFF.

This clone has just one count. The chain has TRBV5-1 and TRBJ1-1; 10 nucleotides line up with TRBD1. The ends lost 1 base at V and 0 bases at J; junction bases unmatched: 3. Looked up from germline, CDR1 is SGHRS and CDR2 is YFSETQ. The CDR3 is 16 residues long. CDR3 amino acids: CASSLSTGGLNTEAFF. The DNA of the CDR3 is TGCGCCAGCAGCTTGTCGACAGGGGGCTTGAACACTGAAGCTTTCTTT. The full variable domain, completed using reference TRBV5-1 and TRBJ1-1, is KAGVTQTPRYLIKTRGQQVTLSCSPISGHRSVSWYQQTPGQGLQFLFEYFSETQRNKGNFPGRFSGRQFSNSRSEMNVSTLELGDSALYLCASSLSTGGLNTEAFFGQGTRLTVV.

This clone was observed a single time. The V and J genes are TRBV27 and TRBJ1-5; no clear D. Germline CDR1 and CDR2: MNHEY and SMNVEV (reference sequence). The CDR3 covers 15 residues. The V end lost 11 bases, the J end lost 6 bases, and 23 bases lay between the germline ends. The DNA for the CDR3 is TGTGCCCCCCCCCGGCGGGTTTGGCGAAGTCAGCCCCAGCATTTT. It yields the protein CAPPRRVWRSQPQHF.

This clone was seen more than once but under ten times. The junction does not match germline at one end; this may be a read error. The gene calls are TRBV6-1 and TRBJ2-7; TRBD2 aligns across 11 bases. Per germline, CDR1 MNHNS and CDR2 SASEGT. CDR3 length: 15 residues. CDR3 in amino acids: CASSEGGTSGYEQYF. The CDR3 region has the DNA TGTGCCAGCAGCGAAGGGGGGACTAGCGGATACGAGCAGTACTTC.

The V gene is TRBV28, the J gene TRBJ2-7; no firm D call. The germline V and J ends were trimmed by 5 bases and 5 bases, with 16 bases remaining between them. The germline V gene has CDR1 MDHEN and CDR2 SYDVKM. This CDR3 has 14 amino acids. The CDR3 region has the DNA TGTGCCAGCAGTGTCCCCCCCGAGTACCACGAGCAGTACTTC. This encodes CASSVPPEYHEQYF.

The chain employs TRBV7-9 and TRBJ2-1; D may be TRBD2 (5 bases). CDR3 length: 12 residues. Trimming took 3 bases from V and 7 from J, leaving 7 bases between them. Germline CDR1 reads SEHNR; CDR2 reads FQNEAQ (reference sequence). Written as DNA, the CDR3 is TGTGCCAGCAGCTTCCCGGGAAATGAGCAGTTCTTC. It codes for CASSFPGNEQFF.

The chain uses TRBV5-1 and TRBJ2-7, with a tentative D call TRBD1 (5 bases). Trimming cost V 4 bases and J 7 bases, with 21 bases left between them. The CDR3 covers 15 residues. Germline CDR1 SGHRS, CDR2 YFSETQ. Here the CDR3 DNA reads TGCGCCAGCAGCCTGACGTGGGGCCCATCGTGGGAGCAGTACTTC. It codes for CASSLTWGPSWEQYF.

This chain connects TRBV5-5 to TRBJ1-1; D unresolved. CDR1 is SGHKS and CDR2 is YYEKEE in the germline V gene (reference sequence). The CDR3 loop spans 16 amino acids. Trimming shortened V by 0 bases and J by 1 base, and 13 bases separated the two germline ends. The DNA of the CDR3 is TGTGCCAGCAGCTTGGCCTTTCCGGAGGCGAACACTGAAGCTTTCTTT. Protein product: CASSLAFPEANTEAFF.

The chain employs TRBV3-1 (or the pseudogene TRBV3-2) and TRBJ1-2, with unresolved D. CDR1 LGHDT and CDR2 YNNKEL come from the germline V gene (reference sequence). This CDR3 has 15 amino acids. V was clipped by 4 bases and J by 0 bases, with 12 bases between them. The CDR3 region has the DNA TGTGCCAGCAGCCTCCGACATCTCTCTAACTATGGCTACACCTTC. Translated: CASSLRHLSNYGYTF.

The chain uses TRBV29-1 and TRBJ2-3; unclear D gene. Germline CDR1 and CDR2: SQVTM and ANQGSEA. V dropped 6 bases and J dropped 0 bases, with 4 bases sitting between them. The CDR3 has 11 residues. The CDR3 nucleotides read TGCAGCGTCGGTAGCACAGATACGCAGTATTTT. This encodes CSVGSTDTQYF.

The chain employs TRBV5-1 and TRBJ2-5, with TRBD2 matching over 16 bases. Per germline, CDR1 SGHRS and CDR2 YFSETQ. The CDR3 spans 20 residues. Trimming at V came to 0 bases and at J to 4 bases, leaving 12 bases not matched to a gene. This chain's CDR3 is CASSLAINGTSGRAGETQYF. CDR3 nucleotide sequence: TGCGCCAGCAGCTTGGCCATTAATGGGACTAGCGGGAGGGCGGGAGAGACCCAGTACTTC.

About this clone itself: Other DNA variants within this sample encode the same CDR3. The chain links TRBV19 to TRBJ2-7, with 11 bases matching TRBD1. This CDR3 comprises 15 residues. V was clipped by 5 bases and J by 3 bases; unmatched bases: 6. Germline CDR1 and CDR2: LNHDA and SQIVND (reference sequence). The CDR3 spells CASSSTGTGGYEQYF. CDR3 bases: TGTGCCAGTAGTTCAACCGGGACAGGGGGCTACGAGCAGTACTTC.

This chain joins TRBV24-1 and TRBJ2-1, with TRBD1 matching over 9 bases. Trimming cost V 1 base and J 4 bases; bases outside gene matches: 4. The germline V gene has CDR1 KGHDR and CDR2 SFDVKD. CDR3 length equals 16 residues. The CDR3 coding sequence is TGTGCCACCAGTGATTTTACAGGGGGCGCTTACAATGAGCAGTTCTTC. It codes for CATSDFTGGAYNEQFF.

The CDR3 DNA reads TGTGCCAGAAGCTTGGGAACTAGAGGGGAGACCCAGTACTTC. This sequence encodes CARSLGTRGETQYF. This sequence joins TRBV5-3 and TRBJ2-5; the D gene is possibly TRBD2 (5 bases). TRBV5-3 is placed among ORFs of uncertain function. The CDR3 runs to 14 residues. Trimming stripped 0 bases from V and 5 bases from J, with 11 bases between.

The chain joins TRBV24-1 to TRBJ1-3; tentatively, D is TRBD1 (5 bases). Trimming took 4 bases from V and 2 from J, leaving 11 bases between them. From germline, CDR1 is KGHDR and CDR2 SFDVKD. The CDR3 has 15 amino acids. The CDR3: CATSESGTAGNTIYF. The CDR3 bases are TGTGCCACCAGTGAGTCCGGGACTGCTGGAAACACCATATATTTT.

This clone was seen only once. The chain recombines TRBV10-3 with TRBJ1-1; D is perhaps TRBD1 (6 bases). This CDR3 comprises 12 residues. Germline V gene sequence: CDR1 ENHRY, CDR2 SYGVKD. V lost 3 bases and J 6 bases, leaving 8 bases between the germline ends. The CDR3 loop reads CAISEQGAEAFF. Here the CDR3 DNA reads TGTGCCATCAGTGAACAGGGCGCTGAAGCTTTCTTT.

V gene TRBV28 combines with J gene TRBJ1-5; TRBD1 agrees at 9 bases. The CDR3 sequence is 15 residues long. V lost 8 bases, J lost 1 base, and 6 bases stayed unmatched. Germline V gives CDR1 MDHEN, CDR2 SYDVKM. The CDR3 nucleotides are TGTGCCAGCGTTCCCGGGACAGGGAGCAATCAGCCCCAGCATTTT. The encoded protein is CASVPGTGSNQPQHF.

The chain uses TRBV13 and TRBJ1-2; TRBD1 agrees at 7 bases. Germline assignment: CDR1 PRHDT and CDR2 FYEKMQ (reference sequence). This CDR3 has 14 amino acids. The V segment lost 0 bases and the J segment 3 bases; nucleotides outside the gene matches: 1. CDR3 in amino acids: CASSLGTGDYGYTF. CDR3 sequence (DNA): TGTGCCAGCAGCTTAGGCACAGGGGACTATGGCTACACCTTC.

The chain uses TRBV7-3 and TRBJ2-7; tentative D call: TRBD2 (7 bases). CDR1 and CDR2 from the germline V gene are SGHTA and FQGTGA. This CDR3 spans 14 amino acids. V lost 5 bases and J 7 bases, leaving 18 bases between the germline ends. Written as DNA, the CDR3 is TGTGCCAGCAGCATCACGGGGGGCAACGGTGAGCAGTACTTC. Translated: CASSITGGNGEQYF.

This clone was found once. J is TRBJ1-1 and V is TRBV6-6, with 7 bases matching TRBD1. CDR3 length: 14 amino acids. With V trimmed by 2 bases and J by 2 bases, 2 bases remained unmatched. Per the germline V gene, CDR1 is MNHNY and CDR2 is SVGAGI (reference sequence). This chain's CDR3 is CASSYTGDNTEAFF. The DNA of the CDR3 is TGTGCCAGCAGTTACACAGGGGATAACACTGAAGCTTTCTTT.

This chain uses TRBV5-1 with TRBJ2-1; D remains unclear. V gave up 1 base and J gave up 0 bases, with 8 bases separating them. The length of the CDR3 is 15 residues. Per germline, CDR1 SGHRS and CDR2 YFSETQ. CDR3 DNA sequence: TGCGCCAGCAGCTTGTACAGTAACTCCTACAATGAGCAGTTCTTC. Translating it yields CASSLYSNSYNEQFF.

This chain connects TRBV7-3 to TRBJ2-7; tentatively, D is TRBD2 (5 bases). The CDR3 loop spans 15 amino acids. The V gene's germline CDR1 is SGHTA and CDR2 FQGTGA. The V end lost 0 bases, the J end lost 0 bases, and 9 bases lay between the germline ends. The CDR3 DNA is TGTGCCAGCAGCTTAACTAGCGTGAGCTCCTACGAGCAGTACTTC. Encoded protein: CASSLTSVSSYEQYF.

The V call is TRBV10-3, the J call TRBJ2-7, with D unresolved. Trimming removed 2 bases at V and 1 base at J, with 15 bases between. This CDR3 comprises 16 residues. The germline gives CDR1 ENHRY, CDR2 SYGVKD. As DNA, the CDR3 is TGTGCCATCAGTGAGCCAGGTCTTGAGTCTTCCTACGAGCAGTACTTC. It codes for CAISEPGLESSYEQYF.

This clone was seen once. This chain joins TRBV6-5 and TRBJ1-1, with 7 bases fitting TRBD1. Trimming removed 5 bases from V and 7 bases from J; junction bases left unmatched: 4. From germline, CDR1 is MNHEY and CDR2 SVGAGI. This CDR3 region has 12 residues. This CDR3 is CASSPDRFEAFF. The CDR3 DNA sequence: TGTGCCAGCAGTCCGGACAGGTTTGAAGCTTTCTTT.

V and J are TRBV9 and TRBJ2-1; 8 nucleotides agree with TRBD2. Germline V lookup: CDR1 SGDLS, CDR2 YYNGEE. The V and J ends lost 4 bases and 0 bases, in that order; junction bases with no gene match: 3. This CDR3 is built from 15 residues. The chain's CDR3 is CASSLSGSSYNEQFF. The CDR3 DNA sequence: TGTGCCAGCAGCCTAAGCGGGAGCTCCTACAATGAGCAGTTCTTC.

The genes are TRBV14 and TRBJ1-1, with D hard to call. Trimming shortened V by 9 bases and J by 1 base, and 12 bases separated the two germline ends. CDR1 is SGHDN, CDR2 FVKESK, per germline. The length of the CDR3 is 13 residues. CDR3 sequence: CASVGTANTEAFF. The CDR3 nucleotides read TGTGCCAGTGTAGGAACAGCGAACACTGAAGCTTTCTTT.

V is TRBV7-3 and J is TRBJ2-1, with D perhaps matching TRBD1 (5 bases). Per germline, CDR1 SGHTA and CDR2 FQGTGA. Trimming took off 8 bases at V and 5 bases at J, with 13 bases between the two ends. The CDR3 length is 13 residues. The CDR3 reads CASSTSRDNEQFF. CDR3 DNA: TGTGCCAGCTCAACGAGCAGGGACAATGAGCAGTTCTTC.

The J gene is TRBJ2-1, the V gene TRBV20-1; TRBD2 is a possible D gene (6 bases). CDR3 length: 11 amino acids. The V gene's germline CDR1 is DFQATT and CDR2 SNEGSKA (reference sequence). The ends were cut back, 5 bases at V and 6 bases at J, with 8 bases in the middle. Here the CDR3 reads CSAGGLNEQFF. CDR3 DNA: TGCAGTGCTGGGGGACTCAATGAGCAGTTCTTC.

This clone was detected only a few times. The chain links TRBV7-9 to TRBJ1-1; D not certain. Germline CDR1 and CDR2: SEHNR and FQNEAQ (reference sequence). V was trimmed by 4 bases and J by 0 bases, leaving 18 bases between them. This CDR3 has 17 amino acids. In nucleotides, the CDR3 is TGTGCCAGCAGCTCTAGACGAGGGTCAGGTGTGAACACTGAAGCTTTCTTT. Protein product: CASSSRRGSGVNTEAFF.

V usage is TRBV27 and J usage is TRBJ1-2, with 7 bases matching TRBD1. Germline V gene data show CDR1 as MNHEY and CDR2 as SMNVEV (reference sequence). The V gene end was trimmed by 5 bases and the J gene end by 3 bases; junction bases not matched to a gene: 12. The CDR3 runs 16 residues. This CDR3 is CASSLISGGTDYGYTF. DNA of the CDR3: TGTGCCAGCAGTCTAATCTCAGGGGGGACCGACTATGGCTACACCTTC.